This TCR beta chain comes out of a study of vaccination and CD4 T cells after COVID-19. Study information: Vaccinees got either two BNT162b2 doses or two mRNA-1273 doses.

Scientists ran DNA taken from cultured CD4+ T cells through the Oncomine TCR Beta short-read assay for sequencing. TCRdb re-derived calls from the PCR reads in MiXCR, one entry per CDR3 protein. The sample records more than 20,000 distinct CDR3 sequences, around 50% being singletons. Points on this clonotype: Its antigen is unidentified.

The treatment here: approximately nine-day PBMC culture with coronavirus spike peptide pools or control peptides (ViraFEST assay). The ViraFEST method relied on peptide pools to expand antigen-specific T cells, followed by TCR sequencing. Researchers grew the cells for 10 days and then pulled out CD4+ T cells by negative selection. The V gene's germline CDR1 is SGHAT and CDR2 FQNNGV. V lost 5 bases, J lost 8 bases, and 9 bases lay in between. CDR3 length equals 12 residues. This specimen was CD4+ T cells from blood, cultured in vitro, taken before SARS-CoV-2 vaccination. The receptor was derived from a human donor who received a COVID-19 vaccine. The chain combines TRBV11-2 with TRBJ2-2; D ambiguous. The CDR3 spells CASSLPLGELFF. The CDR3 nucleotides read TGTGCCAGCAGCCTCCCTTTGGGGGAGCTGTTTTTT.